The clone carrying this TCR beta chain was observed a few times. Antigen specificity is unknown. Using unique molecular identifiers, the investigators prepared the TCRbeta library. In TCRdb, the PCR reads were re-called with MiXCR into one record per CDR3 protein. Of around 960,000 distinct CDR3 sequences in the sample, roughly 29% are singletons; the top ten hold 25% to 35%. CDR1 and CDR2 from the germline V gene are LGHNA and YSLEER. The V end was cut by 1 base, the J end by 9 bases, with 24 bases between. The CDR3 contains 17 residues. This specimen belongs to a study of T-cell reconstitution after alpha-beta-depleted transplantation in children. Study observations and caveats: Where alpha-beta T cells came from about two months after transplant was reportedly several hundred expanded graft clones. When one year had passed after transplant, most T-cell counts and diversity came from newly produced T cells.

The clonotype comes from a boy less than two years old who had a stem cell transplant for SCID, so the T cells may come from the graft donor. The source material was PBMCs, mostly from graft donor cells, sampled 360 days after TCRalphabeta/CD19-depleted stem cell transplant. This chain uses TRBV4-3 with TRBJ1-1; D is ambiguous. CDR3 protein: CASSQGYWEAGLNQAFF. CDR3 sequence (DNA): TGCGCCAGCAGCCAAGGCTACTGGGAGGCGGGCTTAAATCAAGCTTTCTTT.